The 20 T cell receptor beta chains presented below share a single source sample, sequenced in a study of blood T cells in healthy people across ages. A sample-barcoded 5' primer and a J-beta primer mix were used in a second PCR of roughly 7 to 11 cycles. A single record per CDR3 protein comes from TCRdb applying MiXCR to the 5' RACE reads. This sample has about 810,000 distinct CDR3 sequences, with under 40% found just once. The sequencing input was blood. The receptors here all came from a man between 18 and 29 years old in good health.

In the case of this clonotype: The conserved final phenylalanine or tryptophan is absent from the CDR3, which likely points to a read error. The V and J genes are TRBV27 and TRBJ2-5, with 7 bases aligning to TRBD1. The V gene end was trimmed by 7 bases and the J gene end by 5 bases; junction bases not matched to a gene: 7. This CDR3 comprises 13 residues. The germline gives CDR1 MNHEY, CDR2 SMNVEV (reference sequence). The CDR3 DNA is TGTGCCAGCACCTACAGGGGCGGGGAGACCCAGTACTCC. This gives the protein CASTYRGGETQYS.

This clonotype was observed a handful of times. The V call is TRBV20-1, the J call TRBJ2-1, with 11 nucleotides matching TRBD2. This CDR3 has 15 residues. CDR1 DFQATT and CDR2 SNEGSKA come from the germline V gene (reference sequence). The V segment lost 6 bases and the J segment 5 bases; nucleotides outside the gene matches: 9. The CDR3 DNA reads as TGCAGTGCCGACAAAACTAGCGGGGGTGACAATGAGCAGTTCTTC. Amino acid sequence: CSADKTSGGDNEQFF.

The CDR3 DNA reads TGCAGTGCTAGAGCCCGGGACAGGGGGTCTCTTAGCAATCAGCCCCAGCATTTT. As protein: CSARARDRGSLSNQPQHF. The gene calls are TRBV20-1 and TRBJ1-5, with 11 nucleotides matching TRBD1. The ends lost 1 base at V and 0 bases at J; junction bases unmatched: 8. This CDR3 region has 18 residues. Germline V gene lookup returns CDR1 DFQATT and CDR2 SNEGSKA (reference sequence).

In the case of this clonotype: A read error may be the cause here, since a much bigger clone is one base away. This chain links TRBV12-3 or TRBV12-4 with TRBJ2-7; unclear D gene. The V end lost 10 bases, the J end lost 0 bases, and 13 bases lay between the germline ends. The CDR3 spans 13 residues. CDR3 nucleotides: TGTGCCACACAGTTAAGCCGCTCCTACGAGCAGTACTTC. Amino acids: CATQLSRSYEQYF.

The rearrangement joins TRBV6-6 to TRBJ1-5; 9 bases map to TRBD1. J gave up 3 bases and V 6 bases, and 6 bases lay outside the gene matches. This CDR3 is built from 15 residues. Germline CDR1 reads MNHNY; CDR2 reads SVGAGI (reference sequence). DNA of the CDR3: TGTGCCAGCAGCCGAACAGGGGGCTACAATCAGCCCCAGCATTTT. This translates into CASSRTGGYNQPQHF.

The chain joins TRBV7-9 to TRBJ1-5; D ambiguous. Between the trimmed V and J ends, which lost 6 bases and 0 bases, there was a span of 6 bases. From germline, CDR1 is SEHNR and CDR2 FQNEAQ (reference sequence). CDR3 length: 13 amino acids. This CDR3 reads CASSQLSNQPQHF. The CDR3 nucleotides read TGTGCCAGCAGTCAACTTAGCAATCAGCCCCAGCATTTT.

Many counts were recorded for this clonotype. CDR3 loop: CATSIDRVQETQYF. The CDR3 DNA is TGTGCCACCAGCATAGACAGGGTTCAAGAGACCCAGTACTTC. J is TRBJ2-5 and V is TRBV15; 7 bases align to TRBD1. CDR1 is LNHNV, CDR2 YYDKDF, per germline (reference sequence). The CDR3 contains 14 residues. Germline trimming cut 4 bases from V and 2 bases from J; bases unmatched to any gene: 4. The full variable domain, its missing parts supplied by reference TRBV15 and TRBJ2-5, is DAMVIQNPRYQVTQFGKPVTLSCSQTLNHNVMYWYQQKSSQAPKLLFHYYDKDFNNEADTPDNFQSRRPNTSFCFLDIRSPGLGDTAMYLCATSIDRVQETQYFGPGTRLLVL.

This chain links TRBV7-8 with TRBJ2-1; D perhaps matches TRBD2 (6 bases). Germline CDR1 reads SGHVS; CDR2 reads FQNEAQ. V gave up 4 bases and J gave up 5 bases, with 18 bases separating them. The CDR3 is 16 amino acids. This CDR3 is CASSSNLRDWNNEQFF. CDR3 DNA sequence: TGTGCCAGCAGCTCCAACCTCCGGGACTGGAACAATGAGCAGTTCTTC.

This chain uses TRBV15 with TRBJ2-1, with TRBD1 as a possible D gene (7 bases). Trimming shortened V by 0 bases and J by 2 bases, and 14 bases separated the two germline ends. This CDR3 spans 17 amino acids. Germline CDR1 is LNHNV and CDR2 is YYDKDF (reference sequence). The CDR3 nucleotides are TGTGCCACCAGCAGAGATCGGTCAGGGGGGCCCTACAATGAGCAGTTCTTC. Translating it yields CATSRDRSGGPYNEQFF.

The table lists this clonotype with many counts. The chain has TRBV6-4 and TRBJ2-3; no firm D call. The CDR3 loop spans 13 amino acids. From germline, CDR1 is MRHNA and CDR2 SNTAGT. V was clipped by 3 bases and J by 0 bases, with 4 bases between them. The CDR3 DNA sequence: TGTGCCAGCAGTGAGGGTAGCACAGATACGCAGTATTTT. Protein: CASSEGSTDTQYF.

A note on this clonotype: An end of the junction does not agree with germline; a read error may underlie this. The chain carries TRBV20-1 and TRBJ1-1; perhaps TRBD1 as D (5 bases). This CDR3 is built from 13 residues. Looked up from germline, CDR1 is DFQATT and CDR2 is SNEGSKA (reference sequence). The CDR3 DNA follows: TGCGGTGCTAGGCGGGGGAGTGACGCTGAAGCTTTCTTT. Residues: CGARRGSDAEAFF.

Comment on this clonotype: A read error may produce the germline difference seen at one junction end. The chain combines TRBV14 with TRBJ2-7; D is ambiguous. The CDR3 consists of 17 residues. Germline loops: CDR1 SGHDN, CDR2 FVKESK. CDR3 sequence reads: CASSQDPSSASSYKQYF. In DNA, the CDR3 is TGTGCCAGCAGCCAAGATCCCTCAAGTGCCAGCTCCTACAAGCAGTACTTC.

V gene TRBV7-9 combines with J gene TRBJ1-5, with D hard to call. CDR3 size: 14 residues. Trimming pared 5 bases from V and 3 bases from J, leaving 11 bases between. The germline gives CDR1 SEHNR, CDR2 FQNEAQ (reference sequence). This chain's CDR3 is CASSHGAYNQPQHF. DNA of the CDR3: TGTGCCAGCAGCCACGGAGCGTACAATCAGCCCCAGCATTTT.

The J gene is TRBJ2-5, the V gene TRBV20-1; 7 bases line up with TRBD1. The CDR3 is made up of 13 amino acids. V lost 3 bases, J lost 11 bases, and 12 bases stayed unmatched. Germline-derived CDR1 and CDR2 are DFQATT and SNEGSKA (reference sequence). DNA for the CDR3: TGCAGTGCTAGGGAAGGGGGCGAGAATGAGCAGTACTTC. Protein sequence: CSAREGGENEQYF.

Details on this clonotype: One end of the junction varies from germline; a read error may be responsible. This chain links TRBV24-1 with TRBJ2-3; 9 nucleotides align to TRBD1. CDR3 length equals 16 residues. The germline CDR1 and CDR2 sequences are KGHDR and SFDVKD. The chain's CDR3 is CAASDQTGGWTDTQYF. DNA for the CDR3: TGTGCCGCCAGTGATCAGACAGGGGGTTGGACAGATACGCAGTATTTT.

Concerning this clonotype itself: It may be a read error: a sequence one base away is much more abundant. The chain is built from TRBV6-6 and TRBJ1-4; weak D call: TRBD1 (5 bases). CDR3 length equals 15 residues. CDR1 and CDR2 (germline): MNHNY, SVGAGI (reference sequence). CDR3 nucleotides: TGTGCCAGCAGTTACTCGTCCGGGACTAATGAAAAACCGTTTTTT. Amino acid sequence: CASSYSSGTNEKPFF.

The rearrangement joins TRBV5-1 to TRBJ2-5; 7 nucleotides agree with TRBD2. The junction had 8 bases not matched to a gene; V was cut back by 0 bases and J by 9 bases. CDR1 and CDR2 from the germline V gene are SGHRS and YFSETQ. There are 14 residues in the CDR3. CDR3 sequence reads: CASSLGDVREAQYF. Written as DNA, the CDR3 is TGCGCCAGCAGCTTGGGAGACGTACGGGAGGCCCAGTACTTC.

The V call is TRBV6-2 or TRBV6-3, the J call TRBJ2-5; TRBD1 aligns across 8 bases. In germline, CDR1 is MNHEY, CDR2 SVGEGT. The V segment lost 6 bases and the J segment 4 bases; nucleotides outside the gene matches: 13. This CDR3 is 16 amino acids long. CDR3 DNA: TGTGCCAGCAGCCAACCGCAGACAGGGGCGGGAGAGACCCAGTACTTC. Translation: CASSQPQTGAGETQYF.

To note about this clonotype: A much more abundant neighbour one base away suggests this may be a read error. The genes are TRBV12-3 or TRBV12-4 and TRBJ1-2, with D possibly TRBD1 on 6 matching bases. The CDR3 totals 14 residues. V lost 6 bases and J 8 bases, leaving 19 bases between the germline ends. The CDR3 spells CASRIGRGADGYTF. The CDR3 coding sequence is TGTGCCAGCAGGATCGGACGGGGGGCTGACGGCTACACCTTC.

This chain connects TRBV5-1 to TRBJ2-1, with D unclear. Per the germline V gene, CDR1 is SGHRS and CDR2 is YFSETQ. CDR3 length: 14 amino acids. The V end lost 0 bases, the J end lost 5 bases, and 9 bases lay between the germline ends. CDR3 in DNA: TGCGCCAGCAGCTTGGAAGCCAGAAACAATGAGCAGTTCTTC. Protein product: CASSLEARNNEQFF.